This TCR beta chain was observed in a study of cytomegalovirus exposure and HLA in healthy donors. Looking at the study overall: In an earlier analysis, around 120 million unique TCR beta sequences were found from some 180 million T cells. Study outcomes and limitations: One variant, a missense change in DCLRE1C, was linked in a later analysis to TCR beta V- and J-gene trimming.

PCR used 60 Vbeta primers and 13 Jbeta primers. Using immunoSEQ multiplex PCR, the repertoire was profiled, and TCRdb retains in-frame clones only, with some absent. The table has about 200,000 clones, over 80% seen once. As concerns this clone: The antigen is not known.

This CDR3 contains 15 residues. Trimming shortened V by 0 bases and J by 8 bases, and 14 bases separated the two germline ends. The germline gives CDR1 SGHVS, CDR2 FQNEAQ. This receptor was identified in a man aged 25 to 40 in good health and CMV-seronegative. The sample consisted of PBMCs. V gene TRBV7-8 combines with J gene TRBJ2-1; D is perhaps TRBD1 (6 bases). In DNA form, the CDR3 reads TGTGCCAGCAGCTTAGCGGGCAGCAGGGGCCATGAGCAGTTCTTC. Translated, it gives CASSLAGSRGHEQFF.